This TCR beta chain was identified during a study of Graves' ophthalmopathy and Graves' hyperthyroidism. V was clipped by 1 base and J by 7 bases, with 19 bases between them. Germline assignment: CDR1 LGHNA and CDR2 YNFKEQ. This CDR3 comprises 16 residues. General study results and limits: Using 13 signatures, a model distinguished ophthalmopathy from stable hyperthyroidism, reaching around 86% sensitivity and 81.08% specificity. Most expanded clonotypes from thyroid (those above 0.001 frequency) were also found in blood.

This clonotype was recorded many times. Its antigen is not known. Amplifying from RNA transcripts, the study obtained TCR beta CDR3 regions. Amplification began with first-round RT-PCR using HTBI primers, then second-round multiplex PCR was performed. In TCRdb, the multiplex PCR reads were re-called with MiXCR into one record per CDR3 protein. Of 170,000 or so distinct CDR3 sequences detected, around two fifths appear once; the ten largest clones hold about 5.8%. The chain is built from TRBV4-2 and TRBJ2-5; D tentatively fits TRBD1 or TRBD2 (6 bases each). The sequence came from a woman aged 40 to 50 with Graves' ophthalmopathy. Material for sequencing was peripheral blood. The CDR3 nucleotides are TGTGCCAGCAGCCAAGGGGACCAAAGGGGGGCAGGGACCCAGTACTTC. As protein: CASSQGDQRGAGTQYF.